This TCR beta chain was profiled in a study of human T cells and chemical hapten exposure. One entry per CDR3 protein, called by TCRdb with MiXCR from the RACE reads. The table includes 300,000 to 400,000 distinct CDR3 sequences, 4.5% to 6% detected once. This clonotype was detected a few times. The V and J ends lost 1 base and 8 bases respectively, with 18 bases between them. The CDR3 extends over 15 amino acids. CDR1 and CDR2 from the germline V gene are SGDLS and YYNGEE. Specified time point: pre-sensitization, week 0. The treatment here: therapeutic diphenylcyclopropenone sensitization with weekly scalp DPC.

Sequenced material: whole blood, taken in connection with sensitization to the hapten diphenylcyclopropenone (DPC). The source of this sequence is a woman in her fifties or sixties with alopecia areata. Some clones in this sample may be carry-over from other donors' samples. This chain connects TRBV9 to TRBJ1-1, with D perhaps TRBD1 (5 bases). The CDR3 DNA is TGTGCCAGCAGCGTACACCCAAGGAGGGACGCGGAAGCTTTCTTT. Translating it yields CASSVHPRRDAEAFF.